This T cell receptor (beta chain) was captured in a study of T cells in localized non-small cell lung cancer. Measured with immunoSEQ multiplex PCR; TCRdb has only the in-frame clones, and not every one. Among approximately 10,000 clones listed, over 85% were seen once. The receptor's source is a female donor of 60 years or more with stage II squamous cell lung carcinoma. The material sequenced was peripheral blood, taken before any cancer treatment.

The CDR3 nucleotides read TGCGCCAGCAGCCCCGAGGGGACGAACACTGAAGCTTTCTTT. It yields the protein CASSPEGTNTEAFF. V is TRBV5-1 and J is TRBJ1-1; tentative D call: TRBD1 (5 bases). The CDR3 totals 14 residues. Per germline, CDR1 SGHRS and CDR2 YFSETQ. The V and J ends lost 4 bases and 1 base respectively, with 11 bases between them.